One and the same sample provided the 32 T cell receptor beta chains below, sequenced in a study of T cell repertoires in cytomegalovirus infection. Each CDR3 protein gets one entry after TCRdb re-called the reads with MiXCR. The sample holds about 140,000 distinct CDR3 sequences, 5.5% to 7% seen once. Material: PBMCs. Every receptor here comes from a human donor in good health (CMV status not recorded). Some clones in this sample may be carry-over from other donors' samples.

The table lists this clonotype with a few counts. The chain has TRBV6-1 and TRBJ2-7; 8 bases match TRBD2. The germline gives CDR1 MNHNS, CDR2 SASEGT. The V and J ends lost 5 bases and 5 bases, in that order; junction bases with no gene match: 8. The CDR3 totals 14 residues. The CDR3 here is CASSSPAGENEQYF. The CDR3 DNA is TGTGCCAGCAGTTCGCCAGCGGGAGAAAACGAGCAGTACTTC.

This clonotype was observed at least ten times. The rearrangement uses TRBV12-3 or TRBV12-4 and TRBJ1-6; D gene ambiguous. The CDR3 has 14 residues. Trimming removed 3 bases from V and 4 bases from J, with 7 bases in between. The CDR3 here is CASSFQSYNSPLHF. CDR3 in DNA: TGTGCCAGCAGTTTTCAATCATATAATTCACCCCTCCACTTT.

This clonotype has at least ten counts. DNA of the CDR3: TGTGCCAGCGTAAAGGGGGGGAACACTGAAGCTTTCTTT. Its translation is CASVKGGNTEAFF. The chain has TRBV28 and TRBJ1-1, with D maybe TRBD1 (6 bases). The ends were cut back, 8 bases at V and 1 base at J, with 11 bases in the middle. The CDR3 spans 13 residues. Germline CDR1 is MDHEN and CDR2 is SYDVKM.

This clonotype occurred many times. The rearrangement uses TRBV19 and TRBJ2-1; tentative D call: TRBD2 (6 bases). Germline CDR1 and CDR2: LNHDA and SQIVND (reference sequence). This CDR3 has 15 amino acids. Trimming left V 1 base short and J 0 bases short, with 7 bases between. In DNA, the CDR3 is TGTGCCAGTAGTATAGGGCGGGGCTCCTACAATGAGCAGTTCTTC. Protein sequence: CASSIGRGSYNEQFF.

This clonotype was observed many times. V usage is TRBV7-8 and J usage is TRBJ2-7; TRBD2 matches at 11 bases. The CDR3 covers 20 residues. Trimming took 1 base from V and 2 from J; bases not matched to a gene: 16. CDR1 is SGHVS and CDR2 is FQNEAQ in the germline V gene. CDR3 nucleotides: TGTGCCAGCAGCTTAGGAGGGGTTCTAGCGGGGGGACGATTTACCTACGAGCAGTACTTC. This translates into CASSLGGVLAGGRFTYEQYF.

The sample holds a few counts of this clonotype. The V gene is TRBV28, the J gene TRBJ2-7; the match to TRBD2 covers 7 bases. The CDR3 consists of 15 residues. Germline loops: CDR1 MDHEN, CDR2 SYDVKM. The V segment lost 2 bases and the J segment 2 bases; nucleotides outside the gene matches: 6. CDR3 residues: CASSLSSGATYEQYF. In DNA form, the CDR3 reads TGTGCCAGCAGTTTAAGCAGCGGGGCCACCTACGAGCAGTACTTC. The full variable domain, with the rest looked up from reference TRBV28 and TRBJ2-7, is DVKVTQSSRYLVKRTGEKVFLECVQDMDHENMFWYRQDPGLGLRLIYFSYDVKMKEKGDIPEGYSVSREKKERFSLILESASTNQTSMYLCASSLSSGATYEQYFGPGTRLTVT.

This clonotype was recorded many times. The rearrangement links TRBV5-1 to TRBJ2-1; 10 bases map to TRBD2. The CDR3 has 15 amino acids. Germline CDR1 SGHRS, CDR2 YFSETQ. V trimming: 4 bases; J trimming: 4 bases; junction bases outside the gene matches: 5. In DNA, the CDR3 is TGCGCCAGCAGCCAACTAGCGGGACCTTACAATGAGCAGTTCTTC. Translating it yields CASSQLAGPYNEQFF. Drawing the rest from reference TRBV5-1 and TRBJ2-1, the complete variable domain is KAGVTQTPRYLIKTRGQQVTLSCSPISGHRSVSWYQQTPGQGLQFLFEYFSETQRNKGNFPGRFSGRQFSNSRSEMNVSTLELGDSALYLCASSQLAGPYNEQFFGPGTRLTVL.

This clonotype was detected ten times or more. The chain employs TRBV7-2 and TRBJ2-3; no clear D. V lost 5 bases and J lost 6, with 6 bases in between. The CDR3 spans 11 residues. Germline lookup yields CDR1 SGHTA and CDR2 FQGNSA. CDR3 nucleotide sequence: TGTGCCAGCAGCCTTCGGGATACGCAGTATTTT. Its translation is CASSLRDTQYF.

This chain links TRBV2 with TRBJ2-3; perhaps TRBD2 as D (6 bases). Deletions cut 6 bases from V and 2 bases from J, with 9 bases between. The CDR3 has 13 residues. CDR1 is SNHLY, CDR2 FYNNEI, per germline. CDR3 sequence (DNA): TGTGCCAGCAGCAGACTAGTCACAGATACGCAGTATTTT. It is translated as CASSRLVTDTQYF.

This clonotype was found many times. The V and J genes are TRBV10-3 and TRBJ1-5, with D uncertain. Germline-derived CDR1 and CDR2 are ENHRY and SYGVKD. V lost 1 base to trimming and J lost 1 base, with 8 bases between them. The CDR3 consists of 15 residues. The CDR3: CAISEYRGSNQPQHF. The CDR3 DNA follows: TGTGCCATCAGTGAGTACAGAGGGAGCAATCAGCCCCAGCATTTT.

This clonotype has at least ten counts. The V call is TRBV4-2, the J call TRBJ2-7, with 11 nucleotides matching TRBD1. The V gene's germline CDR1 is LGHNA and CDR2 YNFKEQ. V was clipped by 3 bases and J by 4 bases; unmatched bases: 8. The CDR3 sequence is 16 residues long. The CDR3 here is CASSHRGQGARYEQYF. As DNA, the CDR3 is TGTGCCAGCAGCCACCGCGGACAGGGGGCTAGGTACGAGCAGTACTTC.

This clonotype came up many times. The chain carries TRBV19 and TRBJ2-2; TRBD1 matches 8 bases. Germline V gene sequence: CDR1 LNHDA, CDR2 SQIVND (reference sequence). This CDR3 has 17 amino acids. V was pared by 3 bases and J by 2 bases, with 8 bases of the junction left unmatched. The CDR3 is CASSITGGPVNTGELFF. CDR3 bases: TGTGCCAGTAGTATCACAGGGGGGCCCGTAAACACCGGGGAGCTGTTTTTT.

The chain joins TRBV20-1 to TRBJ2-5, with D possibly being TRBD1 (7 bases). This CDR3 comprises 14 residues. Germline loops: CDR1 DFQATT, CDR2 SNEGSKA (reference sequence). V lost 6 bases and J lost 2, with 16 bases in between. The DNA of the CDR3 is TGCAGTGCAGAACCGACAGGGACTCAAGAGACCCAGTACTTC. Encoded protein: CSAEPTGTQETQYF.

This clonotype was seen many times. This rearrangement joins TRBV6-6 to TRBJ1-2; D might be TRBD1 (5 bases). Trimming left V 6 bases short and J 2 bases short, with 10 bases between. In germline, CDR1 is MNHNY, CDR2 SVGAGI (reference sequence). The CDR3 has 13 residues. The CDR3 loop reads CASSRTLNYGYTF. CDR3 sequence (DNA): TGTGCCAGCAGCCGGACATTGAACTATGGCTACACCTTC.

On this clonotype: This clone may be a read error of a much larger clone one base away. This sequence joins TRBV19 and TRBJ2-7; D gene ambiguous. CDR1 and CDR2 (germline): LNHDA, SQIVND (reference sequence). Between the trimmed V and J ends, which lost 8 bases and 1 base, there was a span of 18 bases. The CDR3 is 15 residues long. The chain's CDR3 is CASGVSWSSSYEQYF. For the CDR3, the DNA is TGTGCCAGTGGTGTGAGTTGGTCATCGTCCTACGAGCAGTACTTC. Supplemented by reference TRBV19 and TRBJ2-7, the full variable domain reads DGGITQSPKYLFRKEGQNVTLSCEQNLNHDAMYWYRQDPGQGLRLIYYSQIVNDFQKGDIAEGYSVSREKKESFPLTVTSAQKNPTAFYLCASGVSWSSSYEQYFGPGTRLTVT.

The table lists this clonotype with many counts. The rearrangement uses TRBV29-1 and TRBJ1-3; D is perhaps TRBD1 (5 bases). Germline loops: CDR1 SQVTM, CDR2 ANQGSEA. The CDR3 extends over 12 amino acids. V dropped 6 bases and J dropped 7 bases, with 13 bases sitting between them. The CDR3: CSVAGTGNTIYF. CDR3 in DNA: TGCAGCGTAGCCGGGACGGGGAACACCATATATTTT.

This clonotype came up many times. The rearrangement joins TRBV7-2 to TRBJ2-2; no reliable D call. Between the trimmed V and J ends, which lost 0 bases and 0 bases, there was a span of 8 bases. The CDR3 length is 16 residues. CDR1 SGHTA and CDR2 FQGNSA come from the germline V gene. The CDR3 nucleotides are TGTGCCAGCAGCTTAGCGCAGAGCGCGAACACCGGGGAGCTGTTTTTT. Translation: CASSLAQSANTGELFF.

About this clonotype itself: The junction departs from germline at one end; a sequencing error may be responsible. The V and J genes are TRBV11-2 and TRBJ2-5; D ambiguous. Per germline, CDR1 SGHAT and CDR2 FQNNGV. This CDR3 comprises 15 residues. The CDR3 reads CASSPAGRYQETQYF. The CDR3 nucleotides read TGTGCCAGCAGCCCCGCTGGACGGTACCAGGAGACCCAGTACTTC.

This clonotype appeared many times. This sequence joins TRBV7-2 and TRBJ2-1, with 7 bases identical to TRBD2. The germline V gene has CDR1 SGHTA and CDR2 FQGNSA. V lost 4 bases to trimming and J lost 3 bases; unmatched junction nucleotides: 6. This CDR3 contains 15 residues. The DNA of the CDR3 is TGTGCCAGCAGCTCGAGCGGGGTCATCTACAATGAGCAGTTCTTC. Its protein product is CASSSSGVIYNEQFF. The full variable domain, in which reference TRBV7-2 and TRBJ2-1 provide the parts outside the CDR3, is GAGVSQSPSNKVTEKGKDVELRCDPISGHTALYWYRQSLGQGLEFLIYFQGNSAPDKSGLPSDRFSAERTGGSVSTLTIQRTQQEDSAVYLCASSSSGVIYNEQFFGPGTRLTVL.

This clonotype was observed at least ten times. The rearrangement joins TRBV19 to TRBJ1-5; D unresolved. There are 15 residues in the CDR3. Germline V lookup: CDR1 LNHDA, CDR2 SQIVND (reference sequence). V lost 5 bases, J lost 0 bases, and 11 bases lay in between. The DNA of the CDR3 is TGTGCCAGTAGTCCGGTATCGCATAGCAATCAGCCCCAGCATTTT. Translated: CASSPVSHSNQPQHF.

Comments on this clonotype: A clone one base away is much larger, so this may be a read error. The CDR3, as DNA: TGTGCCAGCTGTTCCTTGGACAGGGACACAGATACGCAGTATTTT. Residues: CASCSLDRDTDTQYF. This rearrangement joins TRBV28 to TRBJ2-3, with TRBD1 matching 8 bases. This CDR3 is 15 amino acids long. Germline CDR1 and CDR2: MDHEN and SYDVKM. Trimming at V came to 8 bases and at J to 2 bases, leaving 9 bases not matched to a gene.

This clonotype was seen at least ten times. The J gene is TRBJ2-3, the V gene TRBV6-1; TRBD1 matches 10 bases. The germline V gene encodes CDR1 MNHNS and CDR2 SASEGT. The CDR3 loop spans 14 amino acids. Germline trimming cut 5 bases from V and 5 bases from J; bases unmatched to any gene: 4. The CDR3 sequence: CASSPRTGGDTQYF. CDR3 bases: TGTGCCAGCAGTCCCAGGACAGGGGGAGATACGCAGTATTTT.

The sample holds a few counts of this clonotype. The chain uses TRBV28 and TRBJ1-1; D remains ambiguous. This CDR3 has 10 residues. The ends were cut back, 8 bases at V and 6 bases at J, with 7 bases in the middle. Germline V CDR1 and CDR2: MDHEN, SYDVKM. The CDR3 spells CASGLAEAFF. The CDR3 nucleotides are TGTGCCAGCGGGCTGGCTGAAGCTTTCTTT.

This clonotype has at least ten counts. This chain connects TRBV11-2 to TRBJ2-1; D gene unclear. Germline V gene data show CDR1 as SGHAT and CDR2 as FQNNGV. The germline V and J ends were trimmed by 2 bases and 2 bases, with 7 bases remaining between them. The CDR3 has 14 amino acids. The chain's CDR3 is CASSLRVTYNEQFF. The CDR3 region has the DNA TGTGCCAGCAGCTTAAGGGTTACCTACAATGAGCAGTTCTTC. The full variable domain, rest sourced from reference TRBV11-2 and TRBJ2-1, is EAGVAQSPRYKIIEKRQSVAFWCNPISGHATLYWYQQILGQGPKLLIQFQNNGVVDDSQLPKDRFSAERLKGVDSTLKIQPAKLEDSAVYLCASSLRVTYNEQFFGPGTRLTVL.

This clonotype was counted a few times. This chain links TRBV20-1 with TRBJ2-5, with D tentatively TRBD1 or TRBD2 (6 bases each). V lost 2 bases and J 3 bases, leaving 16 bases between the germline ends. The CDR3 consists of 15 residues. CDR1 is DFQATT, CDR2 SNEGSKA, per germline (reference sequence). This CDR3 is CSARSLDRREETQYF. The CDR3 DNA reads TGCAGTGCTAGAAGTCTCGACAGGAGGGAAGAGACCCAGTACTTC.

This clonotype was counted at least ten times. V usage is TRBV24-1 and J usage is TRBJ2-1, with 12 bases that match TRBD2. With V trimmed by 1 base and J by 10 bases, 13 bases remained unmatched. Germline CDR1 reads KGHDR; CDR2 reads SFDVKD. The CDR3 contains 18 residues. The CDR3, as DNA: TGTGCCACCAGTGATTTCCCCTTATCTAGCGGGGGGGCAGTGGAGCAGTTCTTC. Translating gives CATSDFPLSSGGAVEQFF.

This clonotype has only a few counts. The V gene is TRBV25-1, the J gene TRBJ2-5; either TRBD1 or TRBD2 may fit D (6 bases each). Trimming stripped 3 bases from V and 4 bases from J, with 18 bases between. The CDR3 extends over 16 amino acids. Germline-derived CDR1 and CDR2 are MGHDK and SYGVNS. The DNA for the CDR3 is TGTGCCAGCAGTGAGTTCAGCAGAGGGGGGCCAGAGACCCAGTACTTC. It encodes CASSEFSRGGPETQYF.

The chain is built from TRBV29-1 and TRBJ2-3, with TRBD2 matching over 10 bases. V dropped 3 bases and J dropped 1; count of bases not matched to a gene: 7. This CDR3 comprises 16 residues. CDR1 is SQVTM and CDR2 is ANQGSEA in the germline V gene. The CDR3 region is CSVDLVAGGGTDTQYF. DNA of the CDR3: TGCAGCGTTGATCTCGTAGCGGGGGGAGGCACAGATACGCAGTATTTT.

This clonotype was picked up a small number of times. J is TRBJ2-1 and V is TRBV9; TRBD2 is a possible D gene (7 bases). Germline CDR1 and CDR2: SGDLS and YYNGEE. This CDR3 has 16 residues. V lost 0 bases and J 4 bases, leaving 14 bases between the germline ends. CDR3 region: CASSVDLRGAYNEQFF. In DNA form, the CDR3 reads TGTGCCAGCAGCGTAGACCTCCGGGGGGCGTACAATGAGCAGTTCTTC.

This clonotype has a count of ten or more. The gene calls are TRBV7-2 and TRBJ1-2; a weak D match, TRBD1 (6 bases). From germline, CDR1 is SGHTA and CDR2 FQGNSA. The germline V and J ends were trimmed by 5 bases and 7 bases, with 14 bases remaining between them. The CDR3 loop spans 13 amino acids. In DNA form, the CDR3 reads TGTGCCAGCAGCCAGCGACAGGCTCGTGGCTACACCTTC. It yields the protein CASSQRQARGYTF.

In its sample, this clonotype was seen many times. The rearrangement links TRBV7-2 to TRBJ2-3; D may match TRBD1 or TRBD2 (5 bases each). Germline values: CDR1 SGHTA, CDR2 FQGNSA. The CDR3 has 15 amino acids. V was pared by 1 base and J by 2 bases, with 10 bases between. CDR3 sequence: CASSLDRGLTDTQYF. Written as DNA, the CDR3 is TGTGCCAGCAGCTTAGACCGGGGCCTCACAGATACGCAGTATTTT.

This clonotype was seen ten or more times. The chain employs TRBV18 and TRBJ2-1; D ambiguous. With 10 bases removed from V and 6 bases from J, the gap between germline ends came to 10 bases. The CDR3 runs 11 residues. Germline CDR1 and CDR2: KGHSH and LQKENI. DNA of the CDR3: TGTGCCACCTTCGCAGCCAATGAGCAGTTCTTC. Its translation: CATFAANEQFF.